The 18 T cell receptor beta chains in this list originate from one sample, sequenced in a study of early T cells in non-severe SARS-CoV-2 infection. TCRdb re-called the 5' RACE reads through MiXCR, storing one row per CDR3 protein. The profile shows around 58,000 distinct CDR3 sequences, about 7.6% of them singletons. This sample comprised whole blood, obtained at baseline. The receptors originated from an adult who was a healthcare worker with PCR-confirmed SARS-CoV-2 infection or an uninfected control (not recorded which).

The chain uses TRBV19 and TRBJ2-3; D remains ambiguous. Germline V CDR1 and CDR2: LNHDA, SQIVND (reference sequence). Trimming pared 6 bases from V and 0 bases from J, leaving 10 bases between. This CDR3 comprises 14 residues. In nucleotides, the CDR3 is TGTGCCAGTAGCTTTGGGCATAGCACAGATACGCAGTATTTT. This encodes CASSFGHSTDTQYF.

The rearrangement links TRBV6-2 or TRBV6-3 to TRBJ2-1; unclear D gene. Germline CDR1 MNHEY, CDR2 SVGEGT. The CDR3 is made up of 12 amino acids. Deletions cut 6 bases from V and 7 bases from J, with 10 bases between. The CDR3 nucleotides are TGTGCCAGCAGCCCGAGTCGGAATGAGCAGTTCTTC. Residues: CASSPSRNEQFF.

This clonotype was seen repeatedly, ten times or more. The rearrangement uses TRBV6-5 and TRBJ2-6; a weak D match, TRBD1 (6 bases). Trimming took off 10 bases at V and 4 bases at J, with 17 bases between the two ends. Germline V gene sequence: CDR1 MNHEY, CDR2 SVGAGI. The length of the CDR3 is 15 residues. CDR3 coding DNA: TGTGCCACCCTGGCTGGACAGCCGGGGGCCAACGTCCTGACTTTC. Protein product: CATLAGQPGANVLTF.

This clonotype was recorded at least ten times. V is TRBV15 and J is TRBJ1-3; no clear D. This CDR3 spans 15 amino acids. Trimming removed 0 bases at V and 0 bases at J, with 6 bases between. The germline V gene encodes CDR1 LNHNV and CDR2 YYDKDF (reference sequence). The CDR3 sequence is CATSRELSSGNTIYF. In DNA, the CDR3 is TGTGCCACCAGCAGAGAATTGAGCTCTGGAAACACCATATATTTT.

This clonotype was detected ten times or more. The chain couples TRBV25-1 to TRBJ1-4, with 9 bases identical to TRBD1. Germline V gene lookup returns CDR1 MGHDK and CDR2 SYGVNS. V lost 4 bases and J lost 7; bases outside the gene matches: 7. The CDR3 covers 15 residues. Written as DNA, the CDR3 is TGTGCCAGCAGTGCCACAGGGGGCTCGGGTGAAAAACTGTTTTTT. Protein sequence: CASSATGGSGEKLFF.

This clonotype was picked up a small number of times. The rearrangement links TRBV5-1 to TRBJ2-5; D possibly matches TRBD1 or TRBD2 (5 bases each). V dropped 1 base and J dropped 2 bases, with 15 bases sitting between them. Germline CDR1 and CDR2: SGHRS and YFSETQ. CDR3 length: 16 residues. The CDR3 bases are TGCGCCAGCAGCTTGATGGGAAGGGGAGTACAAGAGACCCAGTACTTC. Translation gives CASSLMGRGVQETQYF. Looking up the rest from reference TRBV5-1 and TRBJ2-5 gives the full variable domain: KAGVTQTPRYLIKTRGQQVTLSCSPISGHRSVSWYQQTPGQGLQFLFEYFSETQRNKGNFPGRFSGRQFSNSRSEMNVSTLELGDSALYLCASSLMGRGVQETQYFGPGTRLLVL.

This clonotype was observed at least ten times. This rearrangement joins TRBV20-1 to TRBJ2-7; 11 nucleotides match TRBD2. The V segment lost 6 bases and the J segment 5 bases; nucleotides outside the gene matches: 9. The CDR3 is 14 amino acids. The germline V gene has CDR1 DFQATT and CDR2 SNEGSKA (reference sequence). The CDR3 bases are TGCAGTGCGAGGGGACTAGCGGAATACCACGAGCAGTACTTC. Protein sequence: CSARGLAEYHEQYF.

This clonotype appeared a few times. The genes are TRBV7-9 and TRBJ2-7; D is unresolved. There are 12 residues in the CDR3. Germline V gives CDR1 SEHNR, CDR2 FQNEAQ (reference sequence). Trimming pared 8 bases from V and 2 bases from J, leaving 10 bases between. CDR3 residues: CASAVRAYEQYF. CDR3 nucleotides: TGTGCCAGCGCCGTTCGGGCCTACGAGCAGTACTTC.

This clonotype was observed a few times. Here the CDR3 DNA reads TGTGCCAGCAGCTTAGCGGACAGGGGGCGAGCAGATACGCAGTATTTT. Translating gives CASSLADRGRADTQYF. The chain combines TRBV7-2 with TRBJ2-3; 11 bases map to TRBD1. The CDR3 extends over 16 amino acids. Per germline, CDR1 SGHTA and CDR2 FQGNSA. Losses at the gene ends were 0 bases for V and 4 bases for J; bases not matched to a gene: 3.

The chain uses TRBV27 and TRBJ2-7; D might be TRBD1 (5 bases). Trimming removed 5 bases at V and 4 bases at J, with 12 bases between. Germline-derived CDR1 and CDR2 are MNHEY and SMNVEV (reference sequence). The CDR3 is made up of 13 amino acids. The CDR3 coding sequence is TGTGCCAGCAGTAACGGACACCTTTACGAGCAGTACTTC. It yields the protein CASSNGHLYEQYF.

The genes are TRBV5-8 and TRBJ1-4; 8 nucleotides line up with TRBD1. Germline CDR1 SGHTS, CDR2 YDEGEE. With 9 bases clipped from V and 5 bases from J, the junction kept 9 bases outside the gene matches. The CDR3 is 14 amino acids. The CDR3 here is CATSQQGVNEKLFF. DNA for the CDR3: TGTGCCACGAGTCAACAGGGGGTGAATGAAAAACTGTTTTTT.

The table lists this clonotype with a few counts. This sequence joins TRBV4-1 and TRBJ2-3, with D possibly TRBD1 on 5 matching bases. V lost 4 bases and J 2 bases, leaving 16 bases between the germline ends. The CDR3 has 16 residues. Germline V gene sequence: CDR1 MGHRA, CDR2 YSYEKL. The CDR3 here is CASSPIGHPSTDTQYF. Here the CDR3 DNA reads TGCGCCAGCAGCCCGATAGGACATCCATCCACAGATACGCAGTATTTT.

The chain couples TRBV6-5 to TRBJ2-3, with D maybe TRBD1 (6 bases). Germline CDR1 and CDR2: MNHEY and SVGAGI. CDR3 length: 13 residues. Between the trimmed V and J ends, which lost 6 bases and 1 base, there was a span of 8 bases. The DNA of the CDR3 is TGTGCCAGCAGCTACAGGGGCACAGATACGCAGTATTTT. Translation: CASSYRGTDTQYF.

This clonotype came up many times. The chain carries TRBV30 and TRBJ2-7; D is unresolved. The CDR3 consists of 11 residues. CDR1 and CDR2 (germline): GTSNPN, SVGIG (reference sequence). The V end lost 3 bases, the J end lost 3 bases, and 6 bases lay between the germline ends. DNA of the CDR3: TGTGCCTGGAGAAGGTTCTACGAGCAGTACTTC. Its translation: CAWRRFYEQYF.

This clonotype occurred many times. The chain recombines TRBV21-1 with TRBJ1-1. TRBV21-1 represents a pseudogene. The CDR3 consists of 14 residues. The CDR3 spells CASSKAKGNTEAFF. CDR3 nucleotide sequence: TGTGCCAGCAGCAAAGCGAAGGGGAACACTGAAGCTTTCTTT.

The V gene is TRBV20-1, the J gene TRBJ1-6; tentatively, D is TRBD1 (6 bases). The CDR3 consists of 14 residues. The germline V gene has CDR1 DFQATT and CDR2 SNEGSKA (reference sequence). V was cut by 0 bases and J by 7 bases, with 10 bases left in between. The CDR3 nucleotides read TGCAGTGCTAGAGAGGACAGACAAAATTCACCCCTCCACTTT. It encodes CSAREDRQNSPLHF.

This clonotype was seen ten or more times. The chain has TRBV7-3 and TRBJ2-3; D remains unclear. The CDR3 consists of 13 residues. Trimming left V 5 bases short and J 4 bases short, with 10 bases between. The germline V gene has CDR1 SGHTA and CDR2 FQGTGA. The CDR3 sequence is CASSPPGADTQYF. The CDR3, as DNA: TGTGCCAGCAGCCCACCTGGGGCAGATACGCAGTATTTT. Full variable domain (outside the CDR3, taken from reference TRBV7-3 and TRBJ2-3): GAGVSQTPSNKVTEKGKYVELRCDPISGHTALYWYRQSLGQGPEFLIYFQGTGAADDSGLPNDRFFAVRPEGSVSTLKIQRTERGDSAVYLCASSPPGADTQYFGPGTRLTVL.

This clonotype has a count of ten or more. The gene calls are TRBV2 and TRBJ2-3; 13 nucleotides align to TRBD2. Germline V CDR1 and CDR2: SNHLY, FYNNEI. The CDR3 contains 17 residues. J gave up 0 bases and V 6 bases, and 6 bases lay outside the gene matches. The chain's CDR3 is CASSLLAGGTSTDTQYF. The CDR3 nucleotides are TGTGCCAGCAGCCTACTAGCGGGAGGGACAAGCACAGATACGCAGTATTTT.